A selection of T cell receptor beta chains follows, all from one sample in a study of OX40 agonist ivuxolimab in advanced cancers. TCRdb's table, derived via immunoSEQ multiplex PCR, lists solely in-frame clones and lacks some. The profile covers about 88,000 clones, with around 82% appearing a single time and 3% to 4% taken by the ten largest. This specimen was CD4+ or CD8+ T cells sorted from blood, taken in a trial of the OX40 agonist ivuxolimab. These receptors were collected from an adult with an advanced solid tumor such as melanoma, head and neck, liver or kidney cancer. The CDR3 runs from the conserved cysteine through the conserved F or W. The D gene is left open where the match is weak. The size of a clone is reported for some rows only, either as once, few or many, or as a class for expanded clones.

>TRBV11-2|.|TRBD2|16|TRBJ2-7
CASRSGRRERSGEQYF
TGTGCCAGCAGGTCAGGGCGGCGGGAGAGGTCGGGAGAGCAGTACTTC
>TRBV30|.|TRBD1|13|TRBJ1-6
CACPGQGMGPLHF
TGTGCCTGTCCGGGACAGGGAATGGGACCCCTCCACTTT
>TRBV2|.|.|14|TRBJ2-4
CASRRSGLLNIQYF
TGTGCCAGCAGAAGGTCCGGGCTCCTAAACATTCAGTACTTC
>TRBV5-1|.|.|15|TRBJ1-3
CASSLDRLWGNTIYF
TGCGCCAGCAGCTTGGACAGGCTCTGGGGAAACACCATATATTTT
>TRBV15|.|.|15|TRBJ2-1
CATSRASGSGNEQFF
TGTGCCACCAGCAGAGCATCTGGCTCCGGAAATGAGCAGTTCTTC
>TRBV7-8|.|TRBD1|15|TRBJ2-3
CASSLGDRSTDTQYF
TGTGCCAGCAGCTTGGGGGACAGAAGCACAGATACGCAGTATTTT
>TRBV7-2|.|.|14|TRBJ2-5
CASSLVVSQETQYF
TGTGCCAGCAGCTTAGTTGTATCACAAGAGACCCAGTACTTC
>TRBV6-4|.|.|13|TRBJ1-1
CASNTRTDTEAFF
TGTGCCAGCAATACGAGGACGGACACTGAAGCTTTCTTT
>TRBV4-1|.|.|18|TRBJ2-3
CAGSRLGGAGRSSDTQYF
TGCGCCGGCAGCCGCTTAGGGGGGGCCGGGAGATCGTCAGATACGCAGTATTTT
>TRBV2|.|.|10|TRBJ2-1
CATGSREQFF
TGTGCCACCGGAAGTCGAGAGCAGTTCTTC
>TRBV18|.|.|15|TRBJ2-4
CASSPLGIAKNIQYF
TGTGCCAGCTCACCCCTGGGGATAGCCAAAAACATTCAGTACTTC
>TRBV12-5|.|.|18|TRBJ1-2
CASTSGLWGFQPNYGYTF
TGTGCTAGCACATCAGGGTTATGGGGTTTCCAGCCTAACTATGGCTACACCTTC
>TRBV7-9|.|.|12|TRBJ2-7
CASSLSAYEQYF
TGTGCCAGCAGTTTATCAGCCTACGAGCAGTACTTC
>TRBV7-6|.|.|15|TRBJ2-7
CASSLEQTPHYEQYF
TGTGCCAGCAGCTTAGAACAAACCCCCCACTACGAGCAGTACTTC
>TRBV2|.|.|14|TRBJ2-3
CASSEAPNPDTQYF
TGTGCCAGCAGTGAAGCGCCTAATCCAGATACGCAGTATTTT
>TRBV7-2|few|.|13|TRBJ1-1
CASSFLSMQGSFF
TGTGCCAGCAGCTTTCTCTCAATGCAAGGGTCTTTCTTT
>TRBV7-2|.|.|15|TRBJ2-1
CASSIGFRGDDEQFF
TGTGCCAGCAGTATCGGGTTCAGGGGCGACGATGAGCAGTTCTTC
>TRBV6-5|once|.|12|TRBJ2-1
CASSRQGFEQFF
TGTGCCAGCAGTCGACAAGGCTTTGAGCAGTTCTTC
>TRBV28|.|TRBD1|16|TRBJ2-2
CASSFWGRGHTGELFF
TGTGCCAGCAGTTTTTGGGGCAGGGGGCACACCGGGGAGCTGTTTTTT
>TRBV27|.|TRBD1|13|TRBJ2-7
CASSFNRGYEQYF
TGTGCCAGCAGTTTTAACAGGGGCTACGAGCAGTACTTC
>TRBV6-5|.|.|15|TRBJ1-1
CASSYSFDRLTEAFF
TGTGCCAGCAGTTACTCCTTTGACAGGCTAACTGAAGCTTTCTTT
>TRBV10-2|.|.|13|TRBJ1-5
CASSDHSDQPQHF
TGCGCCAGCAGTGACCATAGCGATCAGCCCCAGCATTTT
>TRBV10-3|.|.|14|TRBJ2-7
CAISGSGPNYEQYF
TGTGCCATCAGTGGCTCGGGACCTAACTACGAGCAGTACTTC
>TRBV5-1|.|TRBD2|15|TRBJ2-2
CASSSASGSTGELFF
TGCGCCAGCAGCTCGGCTAGCGGGAGTACCGGGGAGCTGTTTTTT
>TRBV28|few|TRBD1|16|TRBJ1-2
CASSLLGQGAFYGYTF
TGTGCCAGCAGCCTTCTAGGACAGGGGGCGTTTTATGGCTACACCTTC
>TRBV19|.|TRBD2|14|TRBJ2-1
CASSIGLAGGEQFF
TGTGCCAGTAGTATAGGACTAGCGGGGGGTGAGCAGTTCTTC
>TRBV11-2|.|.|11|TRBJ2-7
CASSLRGEQYF
TGTGCCAGCAGCTTACGGGGCGAGCAGTACTTC
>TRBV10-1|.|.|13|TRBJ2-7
CASREQGSYEQYF
TGCGCCAGCAGAGAACAGGGTTCCTACGAGCAGTACTTC
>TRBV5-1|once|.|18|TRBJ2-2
CASSLRTGRGYDTGELFF
TGCGCCAGCAGCCTCAGGACAGGGAGGGGTTATGACACCGGGGAGCTGTTTTTT
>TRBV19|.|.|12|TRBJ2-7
CASSRGSYEQYF
TGTGCCAGTAGTAGGGGATCCTACGAGCAGTACTTC
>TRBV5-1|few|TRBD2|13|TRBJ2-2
CASSHGGTGELFF
TGCGCCAGCAGCCACGGGGGGACCGGGGAGCTGTTTTTT
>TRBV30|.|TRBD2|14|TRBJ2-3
CAWSASGNTDTQYF
TGTGCCTGGAGCGCCAGCGGGAACACAGATACGCAGTATTTT
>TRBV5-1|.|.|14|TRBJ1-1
CASSPRTVKLGAFF
TGCGCCAGCAGCCCCAGGACGGTCAAATTGGGAGCTTTCTTT
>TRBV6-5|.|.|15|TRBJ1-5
CASSYSASGFQPQHF
TGTGCCAGCAGTTACTCGGCGTCAGGGTTTCAGCCCCAGCATTTT
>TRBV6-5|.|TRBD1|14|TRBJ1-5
CASSRTGEHQPQHF
TGTGCCAGCAGTCGGACAGGGGAACATCAGCCCCAGCATTTT
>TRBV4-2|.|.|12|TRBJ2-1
CASSPDMVEQFF
TGTGCCAGCAGCCCAGACATGGTTGAGCAGTTCTTC
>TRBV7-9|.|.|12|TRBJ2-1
CASKRSGGEQFF
TGTGCCAGCAAACGGTCCGGCGGGGAGCAGTTCTTC
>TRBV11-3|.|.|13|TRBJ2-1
CASSLEEFWEQFF
TGTGCCAGCAGCTTAGAAGAGTTTTGGGAGCAGTTCTTC
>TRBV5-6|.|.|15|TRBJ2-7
CASSSWGVSSYEQYF
TGTGCCAGCAGCTCCTGGGGGGTAAGCTCCTACGAGCAGTACTTC
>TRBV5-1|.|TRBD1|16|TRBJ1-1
CASSLSTGGEEAEAFF
TGCGCCAGCAGCTTATCGACAGGGGGCGAAGAAGCTGAAGCTTTCTTT
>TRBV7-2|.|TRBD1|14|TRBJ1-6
CASSFRQGGSPLHF
TGTGCCAGCAGCTTCCGACAGGGAGGTTCACCCCTCCACTTT
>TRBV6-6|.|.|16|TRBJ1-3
CASRSQIPASGNTIYF
TGTGCCAGCAGGTCCCAGATCCCAGCCTCTGGAAACACCATATATTTT
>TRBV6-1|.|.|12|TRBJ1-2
CASSGIVDGYTF
TGTGCCAGCAGTGGTATAGTGGATGGCTACACCTTC
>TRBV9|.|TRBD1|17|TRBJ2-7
CASSVVGDRQGTHEQYF
TGTGCCAGCAGCGTAGTAGGGGACCGACAGGGTACCCACGAGCAGTACTTC
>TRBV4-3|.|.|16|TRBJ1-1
CASSQDLGGENTEAFF
TGCGCCAGCAGCCAAGATCTCGGCGGGGAGAACACTGAAGCTTTCTTT
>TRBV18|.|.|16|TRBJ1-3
CASSPLGPGSGNTIYF
TGTGCCAGCTCACCCCTGGGACCTGGCTCTGGAAACACCATATATTTT
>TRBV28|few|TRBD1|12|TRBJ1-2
CASSYSTGWYTF
TGTGCCAGCAGTTACTCGACAGGGTGGTACACCTTC
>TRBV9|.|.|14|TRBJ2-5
CASSVGSFTETQYF
TGTGCCAGCAGCGTAGGGAGTTTCACCGAGACCCAGTACTTC
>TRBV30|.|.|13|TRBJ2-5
CAWSWQGGETQYF
TGTGCCTGGAGTTGGCAGGGTGGAGAGACCCAGTACTTC
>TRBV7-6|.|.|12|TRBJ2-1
CASSLAGSEQFF
TGTGCCAGCAGCTTAGCGGGGAGTGAGCAGTTCTTC
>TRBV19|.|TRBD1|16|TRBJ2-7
CASRKGGTGSSYEQYF
TGTGCCAGTAGAAAAGGGGGGACAGGAAGCTCCTACGAGCAGTACTTC
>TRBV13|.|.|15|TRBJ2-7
CASSSLEERGGEQYF
TGTGCCAGCAGCTCATTAGAGGAGAGGGGAGGCGAGCAGTACTTC
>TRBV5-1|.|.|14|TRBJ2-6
CASSPPTGANVLTF
TGCGCCAGCAGCCCCCCCACTGGGGCCAACGTCCTGACTTTC
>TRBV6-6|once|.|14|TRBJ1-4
CASSYSVGVEKLFF
TGTGCCAGCAGTTACAGCGTAGGGGTTGAAAAACTGTTTTTT
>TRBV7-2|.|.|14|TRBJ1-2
CASIPVTGSYGYTF
TGTGCCAGCATCCCAGTGACAGGAAGCTATGGCTACACCTTC
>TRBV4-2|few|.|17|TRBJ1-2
CASSQTPRARPNYGYTF
TGTGCCAGCAGCCAAACCCCCCGAGCCAGACCTAACTATGGCTACACCTTC
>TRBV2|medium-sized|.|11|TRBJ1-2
CASSSGEGYTF
TGTGCCAGCAGCTCAGGGGAGGGCTACACCTTC
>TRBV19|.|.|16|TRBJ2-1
CASRPFLGDIIDEQFF
TGTGCCAGTAGGCCCTTCCTTGGGGACATAATCGATGAGCAGTTCTTC
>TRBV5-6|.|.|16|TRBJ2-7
CASSPRTGRRTYEQYF
TGTGCCAGCAGCCCCCGGACGGGACGCCGGACCTACGAGCAGTACTTC